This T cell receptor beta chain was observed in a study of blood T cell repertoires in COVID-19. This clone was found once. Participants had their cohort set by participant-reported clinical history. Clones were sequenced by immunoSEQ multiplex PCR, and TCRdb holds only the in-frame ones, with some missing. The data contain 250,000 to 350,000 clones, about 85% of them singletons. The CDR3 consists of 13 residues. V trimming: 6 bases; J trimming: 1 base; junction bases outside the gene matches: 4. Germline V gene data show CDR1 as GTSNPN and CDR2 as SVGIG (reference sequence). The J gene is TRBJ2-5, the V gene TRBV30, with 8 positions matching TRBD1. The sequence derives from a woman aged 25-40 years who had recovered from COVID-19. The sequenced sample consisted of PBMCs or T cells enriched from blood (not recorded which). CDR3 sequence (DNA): TGTGCCTGCGACAGGGGTGCCCAAGAGACCCAGTACTTC. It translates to CACDRGAQETQYF.